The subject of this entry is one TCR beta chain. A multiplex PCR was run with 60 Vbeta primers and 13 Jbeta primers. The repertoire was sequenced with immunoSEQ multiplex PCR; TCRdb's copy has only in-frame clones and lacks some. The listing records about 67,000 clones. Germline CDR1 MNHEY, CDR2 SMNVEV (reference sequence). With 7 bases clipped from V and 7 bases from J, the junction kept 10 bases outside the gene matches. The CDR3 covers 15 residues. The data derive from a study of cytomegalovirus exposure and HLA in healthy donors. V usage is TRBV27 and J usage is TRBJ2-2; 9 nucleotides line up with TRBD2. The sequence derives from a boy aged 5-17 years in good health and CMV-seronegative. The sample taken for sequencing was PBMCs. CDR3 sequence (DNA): TGTGCCAGCACACCGGGACTAGCAGGTAGCGGGGAGCTGTTTTTT. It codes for CASTPGLAGSGELFF.